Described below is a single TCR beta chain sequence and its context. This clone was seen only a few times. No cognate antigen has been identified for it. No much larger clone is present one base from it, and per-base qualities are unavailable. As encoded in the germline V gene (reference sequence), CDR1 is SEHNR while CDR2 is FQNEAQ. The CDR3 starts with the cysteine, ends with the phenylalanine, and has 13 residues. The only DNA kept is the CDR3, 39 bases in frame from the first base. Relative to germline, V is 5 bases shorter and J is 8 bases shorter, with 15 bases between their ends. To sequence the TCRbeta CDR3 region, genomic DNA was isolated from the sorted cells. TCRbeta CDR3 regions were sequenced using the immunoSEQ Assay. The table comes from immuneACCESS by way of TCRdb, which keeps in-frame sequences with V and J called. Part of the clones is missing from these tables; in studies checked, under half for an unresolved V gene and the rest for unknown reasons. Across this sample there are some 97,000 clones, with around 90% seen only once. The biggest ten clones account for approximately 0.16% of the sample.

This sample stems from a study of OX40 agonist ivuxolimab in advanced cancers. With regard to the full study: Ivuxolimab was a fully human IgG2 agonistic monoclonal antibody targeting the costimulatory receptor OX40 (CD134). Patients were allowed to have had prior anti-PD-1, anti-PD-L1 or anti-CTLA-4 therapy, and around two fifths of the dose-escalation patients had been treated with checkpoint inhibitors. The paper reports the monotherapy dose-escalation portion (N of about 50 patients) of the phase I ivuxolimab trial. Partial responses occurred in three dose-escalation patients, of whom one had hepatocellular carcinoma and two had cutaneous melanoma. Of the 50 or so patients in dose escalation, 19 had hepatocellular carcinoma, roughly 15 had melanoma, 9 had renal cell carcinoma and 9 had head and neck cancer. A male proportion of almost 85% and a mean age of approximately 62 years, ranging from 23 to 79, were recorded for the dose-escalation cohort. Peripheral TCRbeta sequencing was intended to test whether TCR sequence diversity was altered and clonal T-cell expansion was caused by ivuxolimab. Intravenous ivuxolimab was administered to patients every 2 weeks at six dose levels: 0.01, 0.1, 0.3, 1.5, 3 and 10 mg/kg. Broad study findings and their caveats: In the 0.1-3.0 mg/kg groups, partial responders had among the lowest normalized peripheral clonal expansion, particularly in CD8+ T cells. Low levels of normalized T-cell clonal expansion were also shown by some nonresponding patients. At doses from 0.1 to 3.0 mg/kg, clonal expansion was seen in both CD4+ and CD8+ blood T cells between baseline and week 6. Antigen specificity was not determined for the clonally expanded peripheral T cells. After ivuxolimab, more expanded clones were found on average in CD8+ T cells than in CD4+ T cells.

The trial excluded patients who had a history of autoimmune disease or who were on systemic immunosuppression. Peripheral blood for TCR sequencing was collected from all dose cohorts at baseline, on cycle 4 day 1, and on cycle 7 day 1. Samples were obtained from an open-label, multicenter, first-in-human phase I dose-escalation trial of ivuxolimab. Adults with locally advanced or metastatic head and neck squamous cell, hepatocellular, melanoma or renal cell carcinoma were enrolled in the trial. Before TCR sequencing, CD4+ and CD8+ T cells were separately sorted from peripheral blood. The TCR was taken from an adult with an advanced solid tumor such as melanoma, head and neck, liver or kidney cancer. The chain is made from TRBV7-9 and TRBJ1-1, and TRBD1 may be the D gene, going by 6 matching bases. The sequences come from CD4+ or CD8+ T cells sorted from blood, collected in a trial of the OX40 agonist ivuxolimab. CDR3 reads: CASSRASGGEAFF. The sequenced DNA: TGTGCCAGCAGCCGAGCGTCGGGGGGCGAAGCTTTCTTT.